Listed here are 8 T cell receptor beta chains from one sample, sequenced in a study of response to subunit inactivated influenza vaccine. A single record per CDR3 protein comes from TCRdb applying MiXCR to the RT-PCR reads. The sample lists 300,000 to 350,000 distinct CDR3 sequences; approximately 20% were seen once. Sequenced material: PBMCs from blood, taken roughly 20 months after vaccination. Source of these receptors: a man aged 45 to 70 who received an inactivated influenza vaccine.

This chain connects TRBV20-1 to TRBJ2-1, with TRBD2 matching over 11 bases. This CDR3 spans 16 amino acids. Trimming at V came to 3 bases and at J to 3 bases, leaving 7 bases not matched to a gene. Germline values: CDR1 DFQATT, CDR2 SNEGSKA (reference sequence). The CDR3 sequence is CSARLAGGLVYNEQFF. CDR3 DNA: TGCAGTGCTAGGCTAGCGGGGGGCCTAGTCTACAATGAGCAGTTCTTC.

The chain carries TRBV11-2 and TRBJ2-1; unclear D gene. The CDR3 runs to 15 residues. Germline-derived CDR1 and CDR2 are SGHAT and FQNNGV. Trimming cost V 3 bases and J 5 bases, with 14 bases left between them. CDR3 DNA sequence: TGTGCCAGCAGCTTCTCCCCAAGCGCCCACAATGAGCAGTTCTTC. Its protein is CASSFSPSAHNEQFF.

V is TRBV7-2 and J is TRBJ1-3; D may be TRBD1 (5 bases). The V end lost 1 base, the J end lost 0 bases, and 7 bases lay between the germline ends. Germline-derived CDR1 and CDR2 are SGHTA and FQGNSA. CDR3 length equals 15 residues. This CDR3 is CASSLVTGSGNTIYF. CDR3 DNA sequence: TGTGCCAGCAGCTTAGTAACAGGCTCTGGAAACACCATATATTTT. Filled out from reference TRBV7-2 and TRBJ1-3, the complete variable domain reads GAGVSQSPSNKVTEKGKDVELRCDPISGHTALYWYRQSLGQGLEFLIYFQGNSAPDKSGLPSDRFSAERTGGSVSTLTIQRTQQEDSAVYLCASSLVTGSGNTIYFGEGSWLTVV.

The V and J genes are TRBV24-1 and TRBJ2-2; D is undetermined. Germline V gene lookup returns CDR1 KGHDR and CDR2 SFDVKD. Trimming stripped 3 bases from V and 4 bases from J, with 14 bases between. The CDR3 spans 16 residues. CDR3 protein: CATSDPSLGRTGELFF. CDR3 DNA sequence: TGTGCCACCAGTGATCCAAGCCTCGGGCGCACCGGGGAGCTGTTTTTT.

This clonotype has a handful of counts. V is TRBV19 and J is TRBJ2-7; D unresolved. The CDR3 runs 15 residues. Germline V gives CDR1 LNHDA, CDR2 SQIVND (reference sequence). Trimming pared 2 bases from V and 0 bases from J, leaving 11 bases between. The CDR3 DNA is TGTGCCAGTAGTATATACGCCGAGGACTCCTACGAGCAGTACTTC. Translating gives CASSIYAEDSYEQYF.

This clonotype showed up many times. V is TRBV7-9 and J is TRBJ1-6, with D possibly matching TRBD1 (5 bases). Germline-derived CDR1 and CDR2 are SEHNR and FQNEAQ (reference sequence). V was pared by 5 bases and J by 7 bases, with 9 bases between. This CDR3 contains 13 residues. The CDR3 loop is CASSTRQNSPLHF. CDR3 nucleotide sequence: TGTGCCAGCAGCACCAGACAGAATTCACCCCTCCACTTT. Looking up the rest from reference TRBV7-9 and TRBJ1-6 gives the full variable domain: DTGVSQNPRHKITKRGQNVTFRCDPISEHNRLYWYRQTLGQGPEFLTYFQNEAQLEKSRLLSDRFSAERPKGSFSTLEIQRTEQGDSAMYLCASSTRQNSPLHFGNGTRLTVT.

This clonotype was seen repeatedly, ten times or more. This chain joins TRBV20-1 and TRBJ1-1, with D maybe TRBD1 (6 bases). This CDR3 has 13 residues. Germline assignment: CDR1 DFQATT and CDR2 SNEGSKA (reference sequence). Trimming removed 5 bases from V and 5 bases from J, with 15 bases in between. The CDR3 reads CSAGHRVRTEAFF. CDR3 nucleotide sequence: TGCAGTGCTGGGCACAGGGTACGGACTGAAGCTTTCTTT.

This clonotype turned up a few times. This chain joins TRBV28 and TRBJ2-7; the match to TRBD1 covers 10 bases. Germline values: CDR1 MDHEN, CDR2 SYDVKM. The CDR3 length is 16 residues. Trimming took 2 bases from V and 1 from J; bases not matched to a gene: 5. The CDR3 protein is CASSLRPGQGSYEQYF. CDR3 coding DNA: TGTGCCAGCAGTTTACGTCCGGGACAGGGGTCCTACGAGCAGTACTTC. Based on the CDR3 plus reference TRBV28 and TRBJ2-7, the full variable domain is DVKVTQSSRYLVKRTGEKVFLECVQDMDHENMFWYRQDPGLGLRLIYFSYDVKMKEKGDIPEGYSVSREKKERFSLILESASTNQTSMYLCASSLRPGQGSYEQYFGPGTRLTVT.